This TCR beta chain stems from a study of PD-1 and CTLA-4 blockade in melanoma. Germline assignment: CDR1 SGHRS and CDR2 YFSETQ. V was clipped by 0 bases and J by 3 bases; unmatched bases: 9. The CDR3 is made up of 16 amino acids. Clones were sequenced by immunoSEQ multiplex PCR, and TCRdb holds only the in-frame ones, with some missing. The sample has fewer than 35,000 clones, about 88% seen once. Sample: CD8+ T cells from peripheral blood, taken from a patient given anti-PD-1 treatment. The V call is TRBV5-1, the J call TRBJ2-7; 7 nucleotides align to TRBD2. The receptor's source is a human donor with melanoma. The CDR3 sequence is CASSLGVGTIHYEQYF. CDR3 nucleotides: TGCGCCAGCAGCTTGGGGGTTGGGACTATCCACTACGAGCAGTACTTC.